Listed below are T cell receptor beta chains from one sample, sequenced in a study of blood T cell repertoires in COVID-19. The assay was immunoSEQ multiplex PCR, and TCRdb's table has in-frame clones only and misses some. The sample gives around 32,000 clones, approximately 86% of which show up once; approximately 6% is in the top ten. Sequences were obtained from peripheral blood. The origin of the receptors is a woman aged 80 or over with active or convalescent COVID-19. Each CDR3 is given with its conserved first and last residue. A D gene is named only where the DNA matches it firmly. Size values are once, few and many counts, or a class for expanded clones, and some rows have none.

d_gene	abundance	v_gene	j_gene	CDR3nt	CDR3aa
NA	once	TRBV18	TRBJ2-1	TGTGCCAGCTCACTCCTAGAGGGAGTCGAGCAGTTCTTC	CASSLLEGVEQFF
NA	NA	TRBV11-2	TRBJ1-1	TGTGCCAGCCAGGGGCGGGGGGCGGAAGCTTTCTTT	CASQGRGAEAFF
TRBD2	NA	TRBV5-1	TRBJ2-1	TGCGCCAGCAGCCCTAGCGGGAGGCCCGACAATGAGCAGTTCTTC	CASSPSGRPDNEQFF
TRBD1	NA	TRBV24-1	TRBJ2-7	TGTGCCACCAGACCGAAGGACAGGGTATTCGGATGGCAGTACTTC	CATRPKDRVFGWQYF
NA	NA	TRBV9	TRBJ1-6	TGTGCCAGCAGCGTTAGTAGGAGCTCCTATAATTCACCCCTCCACTTT	CASSVSRSSYNSPLHF
NA	once	TRBV3-1/TRBV3-2	TRBJ1-1	TGTGCCAGCAGCCCTCAGGGGAACACTGAAGCTTTCTTT	CASSPQGNTEAFF
TRBD2	NA	TRBV5-1	TRBJ2-2	TGCGCCAGCAGCCCACTAGCGGGAGTGAGATCCGGGGAGCTGTTTTTT	CASSPLAGVRSGELFF
TRBD1	NA	TRBV5-5	TRBJ1-2	TGTGCCAGCAGCCTCGGACAGGGGGATGGCTACACCTTC	CASSLGQGDGYTF
NA	NA	TRBV4-2	TRBJ1-4	TGTGCCAGCAGCCGGGCTGAGGGAGCGAATGAAAAACTGTTTTTT	CASSRAEGANEKLFF
NA	NA	TRBV7-9	TRBJ2-1	TGTGCCAGCAGCTTAGGACCCTCCAGGGTCAACAATGAGCAGTTCTTC	CASSLGPSRVNNEQFF
NA	NA	TRBV6-6	TRBJ1-5	TGTGCCAGCAGTATTGACAGTGTGGGTCAGCCCCAGCATTTT	CASSIDSVGQPQHF
TRBD1	NA	TRBV28	TRBJ1-4	TGTGCCAGCAGTTTATTACAGGGGGCGGGTGAAAAACTGTTTTTT	CASSLLQGAGEKLFF
TRBD1	NA	TRBV3-1/TRBV3-2	TRBJ1-6	TGTGCCAGCAGCCCACTTCTACAGGGGTACGGCTCACCCCTCCACTTT	CASSPLLQGYGSPLHF
NA	NA	TRBV5-1	TRBJ2-7	TGCGCCAGCAGCATCGGGACATTCTACGAGCAGTACTTC	CASSIGTFYEQYF
TRBD1	NA	TRBV5-4	TRBJ1-6	TGTGCCAGCAGCCCGGGACAGGGGGCAAGGGTAGTGGCCCTCCACTTT	CASSPGQGARVVALHF
NA	NA	TRBV14	TRBJ2-5	TGTGCCAGCAGCGATTACTGGGAGACCCAGTACTTC	CASSDYWETQYF
TRBD1	NA	TRBV19	TRBJ2-7	TGTGCCAGTAGTGATCCGGGACAGAGCTCCTACGAGCAGTACTTC	CASSDPGQSSYEQYF
NA	NA	TRBV19	TRBJ1-5	TGTGCCAGTAGTACCGAGCATCCTAATCAGCCCCAGCATTTT	CASSTEHPNQPQHF
NA	once	TRBV4-1	TRBJ1-6	TGCGCCAGCAGCCAAGACGACAGCTCCTATAATTCACCCCTCCACTTT	CASSQDDSSYNSPLHF
TRBD1	NA	TRBV7-9	TRBJ2-2	TGTGCCAGCCGGGACAGGGACACCGGGGAGCTGTTTTTT	CASRDRDTGELFF
TRBD2	NA	TRBV7-3	TRBJ2-7	TGTGCCAGCAGCTTGTCCGGGACTAGCTCCTACGAGCAGTACTTC	CASSLSGTSSYEQYF
TRBD1	NA	TRBV12-3/TRBV12-4	TRBJ1-5	TGTGCCAGCACCGGACAGGGCAATCAGCCCCAGCATTTT	CASTGQGNQPQHF
TRBD1	NA	TRBV4-3	TRBJ2-7	TGCGCCAGCAGCCAAGATCCAGGGGGCGACGAGCAGTACTTC	CASSQDPGGDEQYF
TRBD2	NA	TRBV6-5	TRBJ2-1	TGTGCCAGCAGTTACTCTGGGGCGGGGGGGTACAATGAGCAGTTCTTC	CASSYSGAGGYNEQFF